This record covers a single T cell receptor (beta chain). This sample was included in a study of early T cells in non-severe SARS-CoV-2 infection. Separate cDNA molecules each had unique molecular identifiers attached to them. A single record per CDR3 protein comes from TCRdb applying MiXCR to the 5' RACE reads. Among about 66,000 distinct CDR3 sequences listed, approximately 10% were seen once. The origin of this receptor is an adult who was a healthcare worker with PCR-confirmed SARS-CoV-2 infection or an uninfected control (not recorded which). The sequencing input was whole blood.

The CDR3 nucleotides are TGTGCCAGCAGCAAACTAGTACAAGAGACCCAGTACTTC. As protein: CASSKLVQETQYF. The chain couples TRBV14 to TRBJ2-5; tentative D call: TRBD2 (5 bases). The germline gives CDR1 SGHDN, CDR2 FVKESK. Deletions cut 5 bases from V and 2 bases from J, with 9 bases between. This CDR3 contains 13 residues. Full variable domain (outside the CDR3, taken from reference TRBV14 and TRBJ2-5): EAGVTQFPSHSVIEKGQTVTLRCDPISGHDNLYWYRRVMGKEIKFLLHFVKESKQDESGMPNNRFLAERTGGTYSTLKVQPAELEDSGVYFCASSKLVQETQYFGPGTRLLVL.